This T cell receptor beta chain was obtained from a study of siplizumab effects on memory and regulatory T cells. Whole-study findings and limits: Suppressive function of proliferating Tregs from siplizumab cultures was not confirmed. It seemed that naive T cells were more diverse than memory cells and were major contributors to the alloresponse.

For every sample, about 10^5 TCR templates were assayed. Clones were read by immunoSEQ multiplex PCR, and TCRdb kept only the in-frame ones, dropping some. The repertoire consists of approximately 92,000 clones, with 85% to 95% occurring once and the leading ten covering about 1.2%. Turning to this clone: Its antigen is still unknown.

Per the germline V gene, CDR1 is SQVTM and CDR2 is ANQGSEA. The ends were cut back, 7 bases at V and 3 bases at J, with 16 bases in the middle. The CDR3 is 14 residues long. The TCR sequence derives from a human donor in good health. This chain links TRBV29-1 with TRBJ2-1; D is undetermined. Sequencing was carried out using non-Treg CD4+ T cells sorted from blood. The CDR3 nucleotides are TGCAGCGCGCCTGGCGAATTTCGCTACAATGAGCAGTTCTTC. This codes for CSAPGEFRYNEQFF.